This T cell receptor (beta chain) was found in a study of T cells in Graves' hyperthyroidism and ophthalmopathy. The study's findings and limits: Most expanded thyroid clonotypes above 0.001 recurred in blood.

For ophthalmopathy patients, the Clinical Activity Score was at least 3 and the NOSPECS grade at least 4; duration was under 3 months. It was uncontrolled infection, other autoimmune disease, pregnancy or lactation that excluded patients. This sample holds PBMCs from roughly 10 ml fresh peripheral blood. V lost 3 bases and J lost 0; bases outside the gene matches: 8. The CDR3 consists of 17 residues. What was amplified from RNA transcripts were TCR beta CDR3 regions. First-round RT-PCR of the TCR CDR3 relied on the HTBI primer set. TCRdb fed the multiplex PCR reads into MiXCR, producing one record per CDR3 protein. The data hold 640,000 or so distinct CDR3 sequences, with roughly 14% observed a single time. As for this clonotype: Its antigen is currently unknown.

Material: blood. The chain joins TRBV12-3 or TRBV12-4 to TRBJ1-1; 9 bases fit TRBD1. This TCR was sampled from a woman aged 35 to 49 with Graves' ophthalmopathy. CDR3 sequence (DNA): TGTGCCAGCAGTTTCTTACTACAGGGGGCCCTGAACACTGAAGCTTTCTTT. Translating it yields CASSFLLQGALNTEAFF.